This TCR beta chain was recovered during a study of radiation and T cells in renal cell carcinoma. This CDR3 has 17 amino acids. From germline, CDR1 is SGHAT and CDR2 FQNNGV. Trimming cost V 1 base and J 4 bases; bases outside gene matches: 8. General observations from the study: In blood, top tumor clones expanded by 2 weeks, shrinking by 4.

TCRdb's table, derived via immunoSEQ multiplex PCR, lists solely in-frame clones and lacks some. The sample comprises roughly 100,000 clones, 75% to 90% of which are singletons, and approximately 7.9% rests with the top ten. Sample time point: baseline pretreatment blood. Treatment denoted: 15 Gy SBRT to primary tumor, nephrectomy 4 weeks later. After SBRT, blood was collected at 2 and 4 weeks, plus baseline. As to this clone: Its antigen is not known.

The sequence was collected from a man aged 50 or older with renal cell carcinoma. The chain combines TRBV11-2 with TRBJ1-2; 11 positions match TRBD1. Material: blood, obtained from a patient whose treatment included radiotherapy and nephrectomy. As DNA, the CDR3 is TGTGCCAGCAGCTTAGGGACAGGGGGCAATACTATCTATGGCTACACCTTC. It encodes CASSLGTGGNTIYGYTF.